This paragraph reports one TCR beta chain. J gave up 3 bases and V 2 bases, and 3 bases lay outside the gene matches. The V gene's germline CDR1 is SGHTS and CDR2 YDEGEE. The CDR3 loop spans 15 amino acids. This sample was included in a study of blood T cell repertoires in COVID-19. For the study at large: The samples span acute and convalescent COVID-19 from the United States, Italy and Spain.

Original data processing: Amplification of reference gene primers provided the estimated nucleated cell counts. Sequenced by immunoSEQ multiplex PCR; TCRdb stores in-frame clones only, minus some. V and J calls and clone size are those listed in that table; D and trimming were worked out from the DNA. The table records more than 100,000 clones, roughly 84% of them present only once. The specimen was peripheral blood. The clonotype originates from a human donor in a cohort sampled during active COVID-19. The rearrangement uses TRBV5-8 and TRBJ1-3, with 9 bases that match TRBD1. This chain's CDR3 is CASSLQGALGNTIYF. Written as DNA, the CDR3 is TGTGCCAGCAGCTTACAGGGGGCCCTTGGAAACACCATATATTTT.